This T cell receptor (beta chain) was obtained from a study of T and B cells in COVID-19 patients. Study results and caveats: Few blood samples existed from mildly ill patients during symptoms or early in severe cases.

BIOMED2 TRB-A/B primer pools were used in multiplex TRB PCR. TCRdb ran MiXCR on the multiplex PCR reads and lists one entry per CDR3 protein. Of some 6,000 distinct CDR3 sequences listed, about a quarter are singletons. Each TRB amplification used about 220-500 ng of genomic DNA from blood. On this clonotype: Antigen specificity is unknown.

Sequenced input: blood. This sequence originates from a human donor with active COVID-19.

The CDR3 DNA reads as TGTGCCAGCAGTTACTCGTCTTACCGGACTGAAGCTTTCTTT. Its translation: CASSYSSYRTEAFF. The chain uses TRBV6-2 or TRBV6-3 and TRBJ1-1; D unclear. The CDR3 contains 14 residues. Germline V lookup: CDR1 MNHEY, CDR2 SVGEGT. V lost 0 bases to trimming and J lost 5 bases, with 10 bases between them.